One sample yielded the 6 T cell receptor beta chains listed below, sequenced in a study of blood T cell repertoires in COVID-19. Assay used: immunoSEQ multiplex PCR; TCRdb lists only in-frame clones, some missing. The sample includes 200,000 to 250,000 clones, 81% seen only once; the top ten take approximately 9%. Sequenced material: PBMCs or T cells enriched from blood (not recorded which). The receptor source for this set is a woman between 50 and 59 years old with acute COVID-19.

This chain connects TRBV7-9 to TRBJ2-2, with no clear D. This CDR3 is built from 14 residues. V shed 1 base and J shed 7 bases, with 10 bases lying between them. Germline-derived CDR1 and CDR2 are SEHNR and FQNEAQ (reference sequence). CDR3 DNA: TGTGCCAGCAGCTTAGTAGAGGCCGTCGGGGAGCTGTTTTTT. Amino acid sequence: CASSLVEAVGELFF.

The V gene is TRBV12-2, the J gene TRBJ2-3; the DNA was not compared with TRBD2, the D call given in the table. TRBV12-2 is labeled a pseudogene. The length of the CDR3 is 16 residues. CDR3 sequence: CASRDGTSGRLDTQYF. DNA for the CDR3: TGTGCAAGTCGCGACGGGACTAGCGGGAGGTTGGATACGCAGTATTTT.

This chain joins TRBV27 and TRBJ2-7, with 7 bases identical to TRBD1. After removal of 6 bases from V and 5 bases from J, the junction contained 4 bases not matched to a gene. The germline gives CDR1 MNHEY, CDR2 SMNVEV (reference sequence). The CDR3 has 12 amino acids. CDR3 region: CASSLQGNEQYF. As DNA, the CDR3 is TGTGCCAGCAGCCTACAGGGGAACGAGCAGTACTTC.

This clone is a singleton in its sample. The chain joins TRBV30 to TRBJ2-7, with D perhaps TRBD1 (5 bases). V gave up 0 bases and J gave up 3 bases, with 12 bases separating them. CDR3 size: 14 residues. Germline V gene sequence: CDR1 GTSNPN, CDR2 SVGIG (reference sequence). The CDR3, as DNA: TGTGCCTGGAGTGTAGGTAGGGGCTTCTACGAGCAGTACTTC. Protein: CAWSVGRGFYEQYF.

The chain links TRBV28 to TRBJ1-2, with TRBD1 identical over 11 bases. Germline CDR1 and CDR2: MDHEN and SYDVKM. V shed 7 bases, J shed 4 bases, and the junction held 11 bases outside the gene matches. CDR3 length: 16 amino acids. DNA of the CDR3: TGTGCCAGCACCTTATTGGGGACAGGGGGTATCTATGGCTACACCTTC. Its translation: CASTLLGTGGIYGYTF.

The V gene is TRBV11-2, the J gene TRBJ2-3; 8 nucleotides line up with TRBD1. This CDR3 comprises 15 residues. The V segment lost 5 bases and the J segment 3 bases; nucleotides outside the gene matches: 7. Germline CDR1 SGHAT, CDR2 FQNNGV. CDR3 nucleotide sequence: TGTGCCAGCAGCCCGCGGGACAGGAGGACAGATACGCAGTATTTT. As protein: CASSPRDRRTDTQYF.